The entry below gives a single T cell receptor beta chain sequence along with its context. The specificity of this receptor is unknown. At one of its ends the junction is not consistent with the germline gene, which may arise from a read error. The cohort consisted of 600 to 750 healthy bone marrow donors. At the time of sampling, every cohort member was nominally healthy, though immune exposures that went unrecorded were likely present. The donor was CMV seronegative and belonged to the group of around 350 seronegative cohort members. Each donor provided a peripheral blood sample, and peripheral blood mononuclear cells were used for TCR beta sequencing. Genomic DNA extraction from the blood cell samples was performed with the Qiagen DNeasy Blood Extraction Kit. The data originate from a study of cytomegalovirus exposure and HLA in healthy donors (dated by TCRdb to 2016 to 2017). In terms of the full investigation: An earlier analysis of roughly 500 of the donors reported 250 to 300 Gb of sequence data and 100 million to 120 million unique TCR beta sequences obtained from about 179 million T cells. Every discovery cohort repertoire had been produced on one sequencing platform. The number of typed donors differed by locus: about 620-640 for A, B, C, DRB1 and DQB1; 500 to 550 for DQA1; 606 for DPA1; and about 470 for DPB1. Roughly 300 gigabases of sequencing data and 91 million or so unique TCR sequences made up an early release that covered around 640 HLA-typed donors. To predict cytomegalovirus infection status, the study brought together high-throughput TCR immunosequencing, statistical association of individual TCRs with disease status, and machine learning. To decide whether each TCR beta V gene segment behaved as functional or pseudogenic, an earlier analysis of over 500 of the donors relied on high-throughput TCR beta sequencing. Among the roughly 370 genotyped donors, about 85% belonged to the genetic ancestry cluster associated with self-reported Caucasian donors. The study was designed to test whether signatures of past pathogen exposure could be identified by cataloging public T cell receptors. The study profiled the T cell repertoires of hundreds of subjects by immunosequencing and related them to cytomegalovirus serostatus. In a later analysis, previously published TCR beta repertoires from fewer than 750 donors were re-analyzed and high-resolution HLA genotyping was added so that TCR occurrence patterns could be studied. In addition to the first cohort of approximately 650 subjects, a separate validation cohort of approximately 130 different subjects was used. In a later genetic analysis, genome-wide SNP genotypes for about 65% of the roughly 700 donors were used, and that subset was treated as a discovery cohort. HLA typing included class I and class II loci at four-digit resolution. In the later analysis, no new phenotypic data were used to find candidate immune exposures; instead, reliance was placed on TCR beta sequences and their occurrence across donors. Several DR-DQ haplotypes were handled as single units for association and clustering, since linkage in the cohort was strong. Across approximately 400 genotyped donors of the cohort, an average of approximately 220,000 unique TCR beta nucleotide sequences per donor were sequenced, and roughly a sixth of those sequences were non-productive. Donor age, sex, ethnicity and CMV serostatus were collected together with the repertoire data. General study outcomes and caveats: In a later analysis, HLA-associated TCR beta chains were found to be more clonally expanded and to have lower generation probabilities than equally common non-associated chains. A further reported finding was that TCR beta sequences accurately predicted the HLA-A and HLA-B alleles for most subjects in the first cohort. HLA typing was unavailable for some donors at each locus, so association tests used only the typed subset. Over 15 rarely observed V segments, including chromosome 9 orphons, were excluded from the earlier analysis of almost 600 of the donors because counts were too low. For the cohort, immune exposure information was limited to CMV serostatus. A later genetic analysis associated a missense DCLRE1C variant with V-gene and J-gene trimming of TCR beta chains, and an independent cohort replicated the association. Assigning TCR associations to individual alleles was difficult when HLA alleles, especially DR and DQ, strongly co-occurred. An earlier analysis of roughly 570 of the donors showed that most TCR beta V segments appeared in productive rearrangements either about 90% or about 30% of the time, which broadly matched IMGT annotations. Cytomegalovirus status was reported to be diagnosed by the classifier with high specificity and sensitivity in both the original and validation cohorts. Linkage disequilibrium might explain the correlated functional status among segregating V segments, but an unknown experimental factor could not be excluded. In a later analysis, around 15,000 TCR beta sequences were associated with specific HLA alleles at a false discovery rate of 0.05. In a later analysis, the rate of TCR association differed among HLA loci, with DRB1 alleles having the most associated TCRs and HLA-C alleles having the fewest. In the study, some 160 TCR beta chains were listed as associated with cytomegalovirus. Several of the top co-occurrence clusters appeared to be linked to parvovirus B19, influenza, CMV and Epstein-Barr virus, according to a later analysis. In this cohort, only TCR beta chains were sequenced, and detectable features were limited by the absence of alpha or paired-chain data. The presence/absence analyses assumed that sequencing depth was roughly uniform across donors, and that assumption may not be true. According to the authors, the approach could potentially be generalized to other disease states and immunological phenotypes. In vitro tests confirmed that a few of the cytomegalovirus-associated TCR beta chains recognize cytomegalovirus antigens. A later genetic analysis reported fewer N-insertions in productive TCRs among donors in an Asian-associated ancestry cluster than the approximately 700-donor mean. A cluster of highly shared sequence variants was judged likely to represent a technical artifact of the sequencing pipeline. A later analysis found that most CMV-associated TCR beta chains appeared HLA-restricted, with HLA associations seemingly driven largely by CMV exposure. While some public TCRs were present in many individuals, most TCR sequences turned up only very rarely across donors.

Libraries were prepared through the immunoSEQ multiplex PCR assay. For the multiplex PCR, a mixture combining 60 forward primers for TCR Vbeta segments and 13 reverse primers for TCR Jbeta segments was used. A multiplex PCR assay on genomic DNA amplified the CDR3 region of rearranged TCR beta genes. The amplified TCR beta libraries were sequenced on the Illumina HiSeq System as 87-base-pair reads. In the source study's methods: Across the 700 or so repertoires, a later analysis counted tens of millions of unique TCR beta chains, 9.5 million to 13 million of which were shared by at least two donors. A nearest-neighbor algorithm error-corrected the raw reads and collapsed the reads into unique sequences, merging closely related sequences to remove PCR and sequencing errors. Alignment of CDR3 sequences to IMGT reference sequences was used to assign V, D and J gene segments. For a sequence to be retained, at least a six-nucleotide match to both a V gene segment and a J gene segment was required. A rearrangement was called productive if the CDR3 had no stop codons and remained in frame with V and J, and every other rearrangement was called non-productive. CDR3 was defined according to IMGT convention as the region running from the second conserved V-encoded cysteine to the conserved J-encoded phenylalanine. The earlier analysis of 550 to 650 of the donors excluded any sequence lacking an unambiguous match to a single V gene segment. An earlier analysis of fewer than 750 of the donors called V segments functional above 56.7% productive rearrangements and segregating when the between-donor standard deviation exceeded 5%. To diagnose cytomegalovirus status from the catalog of TCR beta chain sequences, a statistical classification framework was built. V and J gene assignment, in a later analysis, came from comparing TCR nucleotide sequences with IMGT/GENE-DB human TR gene sequences. In a later analysis, CDR3 sequences and most-parsimonious VDJ recombination scenarios were assigned using the TCRdist pipeline. A later analysis defined each TCR beta chain by its CDR3 amino acid sequence plus V-gene family, and excluded reads lacking a unique V-gene family. As a way to deal with suspected cross-contamination and a sequencing artifact, a later analysis dropped roughly 600 nucleotide sequences that were highly shared and had low generation probability. In a later analysis, a clonal expansion index was calculated for each public chain from normalized within-repertoire ranks of inferred template counts. In a later analysis, generation probabilities were computed using a VDJ recombination model fitted to out-of-frame rearrangements, and the results were checked against IGoR. A later analysis scored TCR-TCR, TCR-HLA and TCR-CMV co-occurrence with hypergeometric tests, applying a repertoire-size bias correction to TCR pairs. In a later analysis, false discovery rates were estimated by permuting HLA or CMV assignments 20 times. In a later analysis, co-occurring TCRs were grouped using DBSCAN, with TCRdist sequence similarity added in when clustering inside HLA-allele-positive subsets. Repertoires with fewer than 30,000 or more than 120,000 public chains were left out of co-occurrence clustering, as were four to six repertoires with anomalous nucleotide sharing. TCRdb holds this immuneACCESS table with in-frame rearrangements only. Some clones are missing; in checked studies, unresolved V genes explain under half, and the rest has no known cause. The V and J calls and clone size were taken over from that table, and D and trimming were inferred from the DNA. The sample includes 110,000 to 150,000 clones, with roughly three quarters observed a single time. The ten largest clonotypes hold around 3.7% of the sample.

This receptor was taken from a man younger than 35 in good health and CMV-seronegative. Sequences were obtained from PBMCs.

The bases are TGTGCCAGCTCAACGTCAGGGGGCTTCGGCACAGAGACGCAGTATTTT. Translated, it reads CASSTSGGFGTETQYF. The V gene is TRBV18 and the J gene is TRBJ2-3, with TRBD1 matching 8 junction bases. The CDR3 runs 16 amino acids, cysteine and phenylalanine included. The entry retains the CDR3 DNA only, 48 bases that are in frame from base 1. From a lookup of the germline V gene, CDR1 and CDR2 are KGHSH and LQKENI.